A selection of T cell receptor beta chains follows, all from one sample in a study of blood T cell repertoires in COVID-19. Profiled with immunoSEQ multiplex PCR; TCRdb holds only in-frame clones, not every one. Among approximately 170,000 clones listed, 70% to 90% were seen once. Source material: PBMCs or T cells enriched from blood (not recorded which). All receptors come from a woman under 30 who had recovered from COVID-19. The CDR3 runs from the conserved cysteine through the conserved F or W. Fields, in order: D gene, J gene, clone size, V gene, CDR3 protein, CDR3 DNA. The D gene is left open where the match is weak. Size values are once, few and many counts, or a class for expanded clones, and some rows have none.

d_call: -; j_call: TRBJ2-7; clone_size: -; v_call: TRBV11-2; cdr3_aa: CASSHRELVYEQYF; cdr3_nt: TGTGCCAGCAGCCACCGGGAGTTAGTCTACGAGCAGTACTTC
d_call: TRBD1; j_call: TRBJ2-7; clone_size: -; v_call: TRBV7-2; cdr3_aa: CASSLEAQGDHEQYF; cdr3_nt: TGTGCCAGCAGCTTAGAGGCACAGGGGGACCACGAGCAGTACTTC
d_call: -; j_call: TRBJ1-3; clone_size: -; v_call: TRBV21-1; cdr3_aa: CASSKALSTARNTIYF; cdr3_nt: TGTGCCAGCAGCAAAGCGCTTTCGACAGCCAGAAACACCATATATTTT
d_call: TRBD1; j_call: TRBJ2-1; clone_size: -; v_call: TRBV5-1; cdr3_aa: CASSFRTGYNEQFF; cdr3_nt: TGCGCCAGCAGCTTCAGGACAGGGTACAATGAGCAGTTCTTC
d_call: -; j_call: TRBJ1-2; clone_size: -; v_call: TRBV7-9; cdr3_aa: CASSLVVGGSYGYTF; cdr3_nt: TGTGCCAGCAGCTTAGTGGTTGGAGGATCCTATGGCTACACCTTC
d_call: -; j_call: TRBJ2-1; clone_size: -; v_call: TRBV5-5; cdr3_aa: CASSLAMSSYNEQFF; cdr3_nt: TGTGCCAGCAGCTTGGCCATGAGCTCCTACAATGAGCAGTTCTTC
d_call: TRBD2; j_call: TRBJ2-1; clone_size: -; v_call: TRBV25-1; cdr3_aa: CASSTSGSRYNEQFF; cdr3_nt: TGTGCCAGCAGTACTAGCGGGAGCCGGTACAATGAGCAGTTCTTC
d_call: -; j_call: TRBJ2-1; clone_size: -; v_call: TRBV11-2; cdr3_aa: CASSITYNEQFF; cdr3_nt: TGTGCCAGCAGCATAACTTACAATGAGCAGTTCTTC
d_call: TRBD1; j_call: TRBJ1-6; clone_size: -; v_call: TRBV25-1; cdr3_aa: CASSGPRDSDNSPLHF; cdr3_nt: TGTGCCAGCAGTGGACCTCGGGACAGCGATAATTCACCCCTCCACTTT
d_call: TRBD2; j_call: TRBJ2-1; clone_size: -; v_call: TRBV9; cdr3_aa: CASSVGLAGVEVEQFF; cdr3_nt: TGTGCCAGCAGCGTAGGACTAGCGGGAGTTGAGGTTGAGCAGTTCTTC
d_call: TRBD1; j_call: TRBJ2-3; clone_size: -; v_call: TRBV7-6; cdr3_aa: CASSLDATGGAGTQYF; cdr3_nt: TGTGCCAGCAGCTTAGACGCGACAGGGGGCGCGGGTACGCAGTATTTT
d_call: -; j_call: TRBJ2-5; clone_size: -; v_call: TRBV3-1/TRBV3-2; cdr3_aa: CASSSTGSQETQYF; cdr3_nt: TGTGCCAGCAGCAGCACAGGGAGCCAAGAGACCCAGTACTTC
d_call: TRBD2; j_call: TRBJ2-7; clone_size: -; v_call: TRBV20-1; cdr3_aa: CSASLLAGGSSSYEQYF; cdr3_nt: TGCAGTGCTAGTTTACTAGCGGGAGGGTCCAGCTCCTACGAGCAGTACTTC
d_call: -; j_call: TRBJ2-1; clone_size: -; v_call: TRBV7-3; cdr3_aa: CASSLPGNEQFF; cdr3_nt: TGTGCCAGCAGCTTACCCGGGAATGAGCAGTTCTTC
d_call: -; j_call: TRBJ2-3; clone_size: -; v_call: TRBV6-5; cdr3_aa: CASSLGAASTDTQYF; cdr3_nt: TGTGCCAGCAGTCTAGGGGCCGCTAGCACAGATACGCAGTATTTT
d_call: -; j_call: TRBJ1-2; clone_size: -; v_call: TRBV5-1; cdr3_aa: CASSLAGYHGYTF; cdr3_nt: TGCGCCAGCAGCTTGGCAGGGTACCATGGCTACACCTTC
d_call: TRBD2; j_call: TRBJ2-7; clone_size: -; v_call: TRBV27; cdr3_aa: CASSFSRTSWTYEQYF; cdr3_nt: TGTGCCAGCAGTTTCTCTCGGACTAGCTGGACCTACGAGCAGTACTTC
d_call: -; j_call: TRBJ2-7; clone_size: -; v_call: TRBV27; cdr3_aa: CASSGVGVVNEQYF; cdr3_nt: TGTGCCAGCAGCGGGGTGGGAGTCGTGAACGAGCAGTACTTC
d_call: TRBD2; j_call: TRBJ2-1; clone_size: -; v_call: TRBV10-1; cdr3_aa: CASRTSGSYEQFF; cdr3_nt: TGCGCCAGCAGGACTAGCGGGAGCTATGAGCAGTTCTTC
d_call: TRBD1; j_call: TRBJ2-2; clone_size: -; v_call: TRBV27; cdr3_aa: CASSGKGQLNTGELFF; cdr3_nt: TGTGCCAGCAGTGGGAAGGGACAGCTGAACACCGGGGAGCTGTTTTTT
d_call: TRBD2; j_call: TRBJ2-1; clone_size: -; v_call: TRBV9; cdr3_aa: CASSVIALADYNEQFF; cdr3_nt: TGTGCCAGCAGCGTAATCGCACTAGCGGACTACAATGAGCAGTTCTTC
d_call: -; j_call: TRBJ1-2; clone_size: -; v_call: TRBV28; cdr3_aa: CASSLMTGVSYGYTF; cdr3_nt: TGTGCCAGCAGTTTAATGACGGGTGTTTCTTATGGCTACACCTTC
d_call: -; j_call: TRBJ2-3; clone_size: -; v_call: TRBV14; cdr3_aa: CASSQRLGGTDTQYF; cdr3_nt: TGTGCCAGCAGCCAAAGACTAGGGGGCACAGATACGCAGTATTTT
d_call: TRBD2; j_call: TRBJ2-7; clone_size: few; v_call: TRBV19; cdr3_aa: CASSMASGTSSGEQYF; cdr3_nt: TGTGCCAGTAGTATGGCTTCCGGGACTAGCTCCGGCGAGCAGTACTTC
d_call: TRBD1; j_call: TRBJ2-1; clone_size: -; v_call: TRBV6-2/TRBV6-3; cdr3_aa: CASSWTTPGQAYNEQFF; cdr3_nt: TGTGCCAGCAGTTGGACTACCCCGGGACAGGCTTACAATGAGCAGTTCTTC
d_call: -; j_call: TRBJ2-7; clone_size: once; v_call: TRBV10-3; cdr3_aa: CAIRGGGMSSYEQYF; cdr3_nt: TGTGCCATCAGGGGAGGAGGAATGAGCTCCTACGAGCAGTACTTC
d_call: -; j_call: TRBJ2-1; clone_size: -; v_call: TRBV12-3/TRBV12-4; cdr3_aa: CASSLKARRFF; cdr3_nt: TGTGCCAGCAGTTTGAAGGCTAGGCGGTTCTTC
d_call: -; j_call: TRBJ2-7; clone_size: -; v_call: TRBV13; cdr3_aa: CASSIKGVGQLYEQYF; cdr3_nt: TGTGCCAGCAGCATAAAGGGGGTTGGGCAGCTTTACGAGCAGTACTTC
d_call: -; j_call: TRBJ1-5; clone_size: once; v_call: TRBV28; cdr3_aa: CASMYGNQPQHF; cdr3_nt: TGTGCCAGCATGTATGGCAATCAGCCCCAGCATTTT
d_call: TRBD1; j_call: TRBJ1-2; clone_size: -; v_call: TRBV29-1; cdr3_aa: CSAGGDRGIGYTF; cdr3_nt: TGCAGCGCTGGGGGTGACAGGGGTATTGGCTACACCTTC
d_call: TRBD1; j_call: TRBJ2-1; clone_size: -; v_call: TRBV6-5; cdr3_aa: CASTGGQGAGEQFF; cdr3_nt: TGTGCCAGCACGGGCGGACAGGGGGCAGGGGAGCAGTTCTTC
d_call: TRBD1; j_call: TRBJ2-7; clone_size: -; v_call: TRBV13; cdr3_aa: CASSQTTGGAGYEQYF; cdr3_nt: TGTGCCAGCAGCCAGACGACAGGGGGCGCGGGCTACGAGCAGTACTTC
d_call: -; j_call: TRBJ2-7; clone_size: -; v_call: TRBV7-9; cdr3_aa: CASSPRAGGLSYEQYF; cdr3_nt: TGTGCCAGCAGCCCAAGAGCGGGTGGTCTCTCCTACGAGCAGTACTTC
d_call: -; j_call: TRBJ2-1; clone_size: -; v_call: TRBV28; cdr3_aa: CASSSTPQDNEQFF; cdr3_nt: TGTGCCAGCAGTTCTACCCCCCAGGACAATGAGCAGTTCTTC
d_call: -; j_call: TRBJ2-1; clone_size: -; v_call: TRBV4-1; cdr3_aa: CASSQGGGALYINEQFF; cdr3_nt: TGCGCCAGCAGCCAGGGTGGCGGGGCCCTGTATATAAATGAGCAGTTCTTC
d_call: TRBD2; j_call: TRBJ2-3; clone_size: -; v_call: TRBV4-1; cdr3_aa: CASSQGPSGRGYNTDTQYF; cdr3_nt: TGCGCCAGCAGCCAAGGTCCAAGCGGGAGAGGTTATAACACAGATACGCAGTATTTT
d_call: TRBD1; j_call: TRBJ1-6; clone_size: -; v_call: TRBV19; cdr3_aa: CASSPDRGIYRSPLHF; cdr3_nt: TGTGCCAGTAGTCCTGACAGGGGGATTTACAGGTCACCCCTCCACTTT
d_call: TRBD2; j_call: TRBJ2-3; clone_size: -; v_call: TRBV5-4; cdr3_aa: CASSSRTSGSLSDTQYF; cdr3_nt: TGTGCCAGCAGCTCGAGGACTAGCGGGAGTCTCTCAGATACGCAGTATTTT